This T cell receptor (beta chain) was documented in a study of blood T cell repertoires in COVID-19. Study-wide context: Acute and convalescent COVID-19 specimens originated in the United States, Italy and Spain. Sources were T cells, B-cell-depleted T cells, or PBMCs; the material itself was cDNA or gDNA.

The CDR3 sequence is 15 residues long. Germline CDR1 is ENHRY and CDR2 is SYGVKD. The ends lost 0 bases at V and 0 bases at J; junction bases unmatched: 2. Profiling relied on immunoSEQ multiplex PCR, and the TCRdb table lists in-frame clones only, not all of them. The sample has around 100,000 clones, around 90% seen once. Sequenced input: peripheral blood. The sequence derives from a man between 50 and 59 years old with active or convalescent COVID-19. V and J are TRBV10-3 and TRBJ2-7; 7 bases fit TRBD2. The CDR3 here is CAISESGGSSYEQYF. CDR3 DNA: TGTGCCATCAGTGAGTCTGGCGGGAGCTCCTACGAGCAGTACTTC.